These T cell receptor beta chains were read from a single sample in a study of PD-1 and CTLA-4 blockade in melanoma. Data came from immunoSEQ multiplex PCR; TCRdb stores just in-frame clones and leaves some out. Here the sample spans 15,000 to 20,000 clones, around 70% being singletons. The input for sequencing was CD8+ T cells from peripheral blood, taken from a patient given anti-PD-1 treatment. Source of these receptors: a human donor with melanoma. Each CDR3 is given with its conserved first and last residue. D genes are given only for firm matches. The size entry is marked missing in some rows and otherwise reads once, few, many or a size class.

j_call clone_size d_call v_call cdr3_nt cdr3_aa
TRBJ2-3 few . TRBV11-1 TGTGCCAGCAGCTTAGATAGCGGCACAGATACGCAGTATTTT CASSLDSGTDTQYF
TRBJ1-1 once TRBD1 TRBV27 TGTGCCAGCCGATTCACAGGGGGCCCCACTGAAGCTTTCTTT CASRFTGGPTEAFF
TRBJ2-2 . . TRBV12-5 TGTGCTAGTGGTTTGGTACTGGCTAGTTCCGGCGGGGAGCTGTTTTTT CASGLVLASSGGELFF
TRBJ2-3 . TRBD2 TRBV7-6 TGTGCCAGCAGTTTTAGCGGGGGGGAAGGGGATACGCAGTATTTT CASSFSGGEGDTQYF
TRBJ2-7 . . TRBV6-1 TGTGCCAGCAGTGAGGGACGGGTTCTTCCCTACGAGCAGTACTTC CASSEGRVLPYEQYF
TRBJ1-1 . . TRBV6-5 TGTGCCAGCAGTTACTCGGCTCAACCGAACACTGAAGCTTTCTTT CASSYSAQPNTEAFF
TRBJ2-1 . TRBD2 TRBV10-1 TGCGCCAGCAGTGCCCTAGAGCGGGATATCTCGGATGAGCAGTTCTTC CASSALERDISDEQFF
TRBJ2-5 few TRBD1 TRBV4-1 TGCGCCAGCAGCCAAGGACAGGGGGTAGCGGAGACCCAGTACTTC CASSQGQGVAETQYF
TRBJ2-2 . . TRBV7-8 TGTGCCAGCAGCTTATGGGCTACCGGGGAGCTGTTTTTT CASSLWATGELFF
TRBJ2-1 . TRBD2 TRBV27 TGTGCCAGCAGTTTATCGGGCGGACTAGCGGGAGCATACAATGAGCAGTTCTTC CASSLSGGLAGAYNEQFF
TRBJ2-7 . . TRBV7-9 TGTGCCAGCAGCTCGCGACAGTCCTACGAGCAGTACTTC CASSSRQSYEQYF
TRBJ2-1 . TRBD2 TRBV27 TGTGCCAGCAGTTTAGGGGTACTAGCGGACAATGAGCAGTTCTTC CASSLGVLADNEQFF
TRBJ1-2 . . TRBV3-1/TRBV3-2 TGTGCCAGCAGCCTCGGACAGACTACTCTGGTCTATGGCTACACCTTC CASSLGQTTLVYGYTF
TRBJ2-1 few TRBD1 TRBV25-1 TGTGCCAGCAGTGGGACAGGGGTCCTCTACAATGAGCAGTTCTTC CASSGTGVLYNEQFF
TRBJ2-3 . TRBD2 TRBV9 TGTGCCAGCAGCGTAGCTGCTAGCGGGGGGGCAGATACGCAGTATTTT CASSVAASGGADTQYF
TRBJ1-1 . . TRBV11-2 TGTGCCAGCAGCTTAGGACAAAACACTGAAGCTTTCTTT CASSLGQNTEAFF
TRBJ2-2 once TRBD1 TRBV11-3 TGTGCCAGCAGCCCAGACAGGGGGAACACCGGGGAGCTGTTTTTT CASSPDRGNTGELFF
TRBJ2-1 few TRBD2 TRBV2 TGTGCCTCTGATGGACTAGCGTCGCACAATGAGCAGTTCTTC CASDGLASHNEQFF
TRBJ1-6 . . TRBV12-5 TGTGCTAGTGGCCTGGGGGCAACTTATTCACCCCTCCACTTT CASGLGATYSPLHF
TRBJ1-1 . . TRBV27 TGTGCCAGCAGGGAGGGGAAGGGAGCTTTCTTT CASREGKGAFF
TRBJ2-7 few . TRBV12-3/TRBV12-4 TGTGCCAGCAGTTTAATAGGTCCCTACGAGCAGTACTTC CASSLIGPYEQYF
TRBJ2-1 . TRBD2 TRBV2 TGTGCCAGCCGTGGACTAGCGGGGGGCACCTACAATGAGCAGTTCTTC CASRGLAGGTYNEQFF
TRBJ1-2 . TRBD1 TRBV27 TGTGCCAGCAGTTTAAATTGGGCAGGGGGAGCTGGCTACACCTTC CASSLNWAGGAGYTF
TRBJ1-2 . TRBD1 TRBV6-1 TGTGCCAGCAGTGACAGGGGGCGGATGGAGAACTATGGCTACACCTTC CASSDRGRMENYGYTF
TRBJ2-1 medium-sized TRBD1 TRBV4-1 TGCGCCAGCAGCACCTTGACAGGGGCGGTCCGCGATCGCGATGAGCAGTTCTTC CASSTLTGAVRDRDEQFF
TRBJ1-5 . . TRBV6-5 TGTGCCAGCAGTTACTCGTGGGGAGTGGGTCAGCCCCAGCATTTT CASSYSWGVGQPQHF
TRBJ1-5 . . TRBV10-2 TGCGCCAGCAGCGAGGGGGTAACGAGCAATCAGCCCCAGCATTTT CASSEGVTSNQPQHF
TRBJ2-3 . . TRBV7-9 TGTGCCAGCAGCTCGAGAAGCCCCGAGGGGAATTTT CASSSRSPEGNF
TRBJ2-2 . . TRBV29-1 TGCAGCGTTGAAGATGGATGGAACACCGGGGAGCTGTTTTTT CSVEDGWNTGELFF
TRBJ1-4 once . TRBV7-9 TGTGCCAGCAGCTATGGGGGGGAGAGGAATGAAAAACTGTTTTTT CASSYGGERNEKLFF
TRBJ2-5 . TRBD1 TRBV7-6 TGTGCCAGCAGCGGGGATGGGACAGGAGCCTTCGAGACCCAGTACTTC CASSGDGTGAFETQYF
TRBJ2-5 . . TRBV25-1 TGTGCCAGCAGTGAAGGGGAGACCCAGTACTTC CASSEGETQYF
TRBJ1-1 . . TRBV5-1 TGCGCCAGCAGCTTGTTTCAGGGTTTAAGGGACACTGAAGCTTTCTTT CASSLFQGLRDTEAFF
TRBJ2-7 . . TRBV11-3 TGTGCCAGCAGCTTCGATCCCATTTCCTACGAGCAGTACTTC CASSFDPISYEQYF
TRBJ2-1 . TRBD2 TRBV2 TGTGCCAGCAGTCAGACTAGCGGTACATCGAATGAGCAGTTCTTC CASSQTSGTSNEQFF
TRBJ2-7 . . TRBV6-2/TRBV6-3 TGTGCCAGCAGTCCGTCCTACGAGCAGTACTTC CASSPSYEQYF
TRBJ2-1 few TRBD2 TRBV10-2 TGCGCCAGTACAGGAGCGGGAGACTACAATGAGCAGTTCTTC CASTGAGDYNEQFF
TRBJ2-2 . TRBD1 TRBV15 TGTGCCACCAGGACCGGGACAGTCATAGGGGAGCTGTTTTTT CATRTGTVIGELFF
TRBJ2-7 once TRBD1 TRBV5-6 TGTGCCAGCAGCTTGTGGCAGGGGGTCTCCTACGAGCAGTACTTC CASSLWQGVSYEQYF
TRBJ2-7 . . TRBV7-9 TGTGCCAGCAGCCCGGCACGTGGGGGGATGTCCTCCTACGAGCAGTACTTC CASSPARGGMSSYEQYF
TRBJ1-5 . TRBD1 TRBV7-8 TGTGCCAGCACCCTAGGGGGCGGCCAGCCCCAGCATTTT CASTLGGGQPQHF
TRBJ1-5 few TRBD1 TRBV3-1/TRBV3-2 TGTGCCAGCAGCCAAGATTCCGGGACAGGGGTTAGGCCCCAGCATTTT CASSQDSGTGVRPQHF
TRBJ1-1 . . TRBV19 TGTGCCAGTAGTATAGATGGGGGAGGGTACACTGAAGCTTTCTTT CASSIDGGGYTEAFF
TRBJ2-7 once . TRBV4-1 TGCGCCAGCAGCTACCGACAGACAACCTACGAGCAGTACTTC CASSYRQTTYEQYF
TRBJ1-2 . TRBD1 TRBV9 TGTGCCAGCAGCTACCGACAGGGAACGACAAACTATGGCTACACCTTC CASSYRQGTTNYGYTF
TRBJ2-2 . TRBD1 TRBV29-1 TGCAGCGTGATAACTTTACAGGGGACCGGGGAGCTGTTTTTT CSVITLQGTGELFF
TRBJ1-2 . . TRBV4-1 TGCGCCAGCAGCCATCCGGGACGCCCTCACTCTGGCTACACCTTC CASSHPGRPHSGYTF
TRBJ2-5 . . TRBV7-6 TGTGCCAGCAGCTCCCGTCCCGGTGTGGGAGAAGAGACCCAGTACTTC CASSSRPGVGEETQYF
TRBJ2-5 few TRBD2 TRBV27 TGTGCCAGCAGTCCCCTTCCCGGGACTAGCGGATTCCAAGAGACCCAGTACTTC CASSPLPGTSGFQETQYF
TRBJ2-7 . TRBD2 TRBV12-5 TGTGCTAGTGCTCGAGCGGGGAACTCCTACGAGCAGTACTTC CASARAGNSYEQYF
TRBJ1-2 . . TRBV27 TGTGCCAGCAGGGACGGGTATGGCTACACCTTC CASRDGYGYTF